A single sample gave rise to the 22 T cell receptor beta chains below, sequenced in a study of blood T cell repertoires in COVID-19. Assay: immunoSEQ multiplex PCR; the TCRdb copy retains only in-frame clones and omits some. The sample yields about 200,000 clones, roughly 94% seen once. Material for sequencing was peripheral blood. Every receptor here comes from a man aged 25-45 years with COVID-19, enrolled during active disease.

V usage is TRBV6-5 and J usage is TRBJ1-4; a possible D gene is TRBD1 (5 bases). This CDR3 contains 15 residues. The V end was cut by 5 bases, the J end by 3 bases, with 13 bases between. The germline V gene encodes CDR1 MNHEY and CDR2 SVGAGI. The CDR3 sequence: CASSQQGEANEKLFF. CDR3 in DNA: TGTGCCAGCAGTCAACAAGGGGAGGCTAATGAAAAACTGTTTTTT.

This clone was observed a handful of times. The chain combines TRBV5-1 with TRBJ2-5; the D is unclear. The CDR3 consists of 12 residues. Germline CDR1 reads SGHRS; CDR2 reads YFSETQ. The ends were cut back, 6 bases at V and 0 bases at J, with 6 bases in the middle. For the CDR3, the DNA is TGCGCCAGCACTAGGAACCAAGAGACCCAGTACTTC. Translation: CASTRNQETQYF.

This clone was observed once. The chain employs TRBV11-2 and TRBJ1-2; tentative D call: TRBD1 (5 bases). Germline CDR1 and CDR2: SGHAT and FQNNGV. Trimming took off 3 bases at V and 7 bases at J, with 15 bases between the two ends. The CDR3 runs 14 residues. The CDR3 here is CASSFQDSVAGYTF. DNA for the CDR3: TGTGCCAGCAGCTTCCAAGACAGCGTTGCTGGCTACACCTTC.

The gene calls are TRBV9 and TRBJ1-6; the D is unclear. V was pared by 3 bases and J by 4 bases, with 8 bases between. Germline CDR1 is SGDLS and CDR2 is YYNGEE. The CDR3 runs to 14 residues. This CDR3 reads CASSATPYNSPLHF. CDR3 DNA: TGTGCCAGCAGCGCGACACCTTATAATTCACCCCTCCACTTT.

The chain couples TRBV3-1 (or the pseudogene TRBV3-2) to TRBJ1-1, with D unclear. Looked up from germline, CDR1 is LGHDT and CDR2 is YNNKEL (reference sequence). Trimming removed 4 bases from V and 1 base from J, with 7 bases in between. The CDR3 loop spans 13 amino acids. The CDR3 DNA reads as TGTGCCAGCAGCCCAACAACGAACACTGAAGCTTTCTTT. Its protein product is CASSPTTNTEAFF.

The chain links TRBV20-1 to TRBJ2-7, with 10 bases that match TRBD1. Germline V gene sequence: CDR1 DFQATT, CDR2 SNEGSKA (reference sequence). V shed 8 bases and J 8 bases; nucleotides not matched to a gene: 6. The CDR3 covers 11 residues. CDR3 residues: CSTGTGAQQYF. As DNA, the CDR3 is TGCAGTACCGGGACAGGGGCCCAGCAGTACTTC.

CDR3: CASSYDERVGTEAFF. As DNA, the CDR3 is TGTGCCAGCAGTTATGATGAGAGGGTCGGAACTGAAGCTTTCTTT. The chain uses TRBV6-5 and TRBJ1-1; D ambiguous. V dropped 3 bases and J dropped 5 bases, with 16 bases sitting between them. CDR1 MNHEY and CDR2 SVGAGI come from the germline V gene. The CDR3 is made up of 15 amino acids.

The CDR3 coding sequence is TGTGCCAGCAGTTTTATCGGCCCTAGTGGAACTGAAGCTTTCTTT. Its protein product is CASSFIGPSGTEAFF. The chain carries TRBV6-5 and TRBJ1-1; D is uncertain. The CDR3 sequence is 15 residues long. V shed 4 bases and J shed 5 bases, with 17 bases lying between them. Looked up from germline, CDR1 is MNHEY and CDR2 is SVGAGI.

This chain joins TRBV5-1 and TRBJ2-3; D perhaps matches TRBD2 (6 bases). Deletions cut 1 base from V and 4 bases from J, with 16 bases between. CDR3 length: 16 residues. Germline-derived CDR1 and CDR2 are SGHRS and YFSETQ. CDR3 DNA: TGCGCCAGCAGCTTGTTTTTCGGGAGCGATGCAGATACGCAGTATTTT. Amino acid sequence: CASSLFFGSDADTQYF.

V is TRBV6-5 and J is TRBJ1-3; no clear D. V was pared by 5 bases and J by 6 bases, with 17 bases between. This CDR3 comprises 15 residues. The germline gives CDR1 MNHEY, CDR2 SVGAGI. The CDR3 DNA is TGTGCCAGCAGTCTCCGGCAGAGCCGGGAAAACACCATATATTTT. It translates to CASSLRQSRENTIYF.

The chain has TRBV7-9 and TRBJ2-7; D possibly corresponds to TRBD2 (7 bases). V was shortened by 5 bases and J by 0 bases, with 17 bases between the two germline ends. CDR1 is SEHNR and CDR2 is FQNEAQ in the germline V gene (reference sequence). The CDR3 is 16 amino acids. CDR3 sequence reads: CASSPWAGASSYEQYF. As DNA, the CDR3 is TGTGCCAGCAGCCCGTGGGCGGGGGCTAGCTCCTACGAGCAGTACTTC.

This sequence joins TRBV7-2 and TRBJ1-2; 10 positions agree with TRBD1. The V gene end was trimmed by 5 bases and the J gene end by 8 bases; junction bases not matched to a gene: 5. The CDR3 sequence is 13 residues long. CDR1 is SGHTA, CDR2 FQGNSA, per germline. CDR3 sequence: CASSRDRGGGYTF. CDR3 DNA: TGTGCCAGCAGCCGGGACAGGGGTGGCGGCTACACCTTC.

The genes are TRBV30 and TRBJ2-7; a possible D gene is TRBD2 (7 bases). V lost 7 bases and J 0 bases, leaving 13 bases between the germline ends. The CDR3 is 13 residues long. The germline gives CDR1 GTSNPN, CDR2 SVGIG (reference sequence). CDR3 DNA: TGTGCCTTGCGGGGGACATCCTCCTACGAGCAGTACTTC. This gives the protein CALRGTSSYEQYF.

This sequence joins TRBV9 and TRBJ1-1; TRBD1 agrees at 7 bases. The CDR3 runs to 14 residues. V gave up 5 bases and J gave up 4 bases; unmatched junction bases: 8. Germline V gives CDR1 SGDLS, CDR2 YYNGEE. Here the CDR3 reads CASSPTGVGTEAFF. DNA for the CDR3: TGTGCCAGCAGTCCTACAGGGGTGGGCACTGAAGCTTTCTTT.

This rearrangement joins TRBV6-6 to TRBJ1-1; 7 bases are a match to TRBD1. This CDR3 spans 13 amino acids. V lost 4 bases and J lost 10; bases outside the gene matches: 9. Germline CDR1 is MNHNY and CDR2 is SVGAGI (reference sequence). This CDR3 is CASSWDNQGGAFF. The CDR3 DNA sequence: TGTGCCAGCAGTTGGGACAACCAGGGGGGAGCTTTCTTT.

V is TRBV13 and J is TRBJ2-7, with 11 positions matching TRBD1. This CDR3 has 15 amino acids. V lost 5 bases, J lost 3 bases, and 6 bases stayed unmatched. The germline V gene encodes CDR1 PRHDT and CDR2 FYEKMQ (reference sequence). This CDR3 is CASSLGQGVFYEQYF. CDR3 nucleotides: TGTGCCAGCAGCCTGGGACAGGGGGTTTTCTACGAGCAGTACTTC.

The CDR3 sequence: CASSFTGGAETQYF. CDR3 sequence (DNA): TGTGCCAGCAGTTTCACAGGGGGCGCGGAGACCCAGTACTTC. The V call is TRBV28, the J call TRBJ2-5; 9 bases map to TRBD1. J lost 5 bases, V lost 3 bases, and 4 bases had no gene match. CDR3 size: 14 residues. The germline V gene encodes CDR1 MDHEN and CDR2 SYDVKM.

V and J are TRBV11-2 and TRBJ1-2; D perhaps matches TRBD1 (5 bases). Germline CDR1 is SGHAT and CDR2 is FQNNGV. Trimming cost V 1 base and J 1 base, with 13 bases left between them. The CDR3 consists of 16 residues. The CDR3 nucleotides read TGTGCCAGCAGCTTAGGTAACAGGAACCGTAACTATGGCTACACCTTC. The encoded protein is CASSLGNRNRNYGYTF. The whole variable domain, remainder taken from reference TRBV11-2 and TRBJ1-2, is EAGVAQSPRYKIIEKRQSVAFWCNPISGHATLYWYQQILGQGPKLLIQFQNNGVVDDSQLPKDRFSAERLKGVDSTLKIQPAKLEDSAVYLCASSLGNRNRNYGYTFGSGTRLTVV.

This clone was seen once. The chain links TRBV11-1 to TRBJ1-6; maybe TRBD1 (5 bases). This CDR3 is 13 amino acids long. Trimming took off 8 bases at V and 8 bases at J, with 13 bases between the two ends. Per the germline V gene, CDR1 is SGHAT and CDR2 is FQDESV (reference sequence). This CDR3 is CASAGGRDSPLHF. Written as DNA, the CDR3 is TGTGCCAGCGCCGGGGGACGGGATTCACCCCTCCACTTT.

This clone was seen only once. The V call is TRBV7-6, the J call TRBJ1-6, with 12 positions matching TRBD1. This CDR3 comprises 15 residues. V gave up 5 bases and J gave up 9 bases; unmatched junction bases: 5. Germline assignment: CDR1 SGHVS and CDR2 FNYEAQ. The CDR3 region has the DNA TGTGCCAGCAGCGTCGGGACAGGGGGCGGTTCACCCCTCCACTTT. As protein: CASSVGTGGGSPLHF.

In DNA form, the CDR3 reads TGTGCCAGCAGAGCCCCGGGACAAACCTACGAGCAGTACTTC. This sequence encodes CASRAPGQTYEQYF. V and J are TRBV2 and TRBJ2-7, with D tentatively TRBD1 (6 bases). The CDR3 extends over 14 amino acids. Trimming pared 6 bases from V and 2 bases from J, leaving 14 bases between. In germline, CDR1 is SNHLY, CDR2 FYNNEI.

The chain has TRBV3-1 (or the pseudogene TRBV3-2) and TRBJ1-6; D call uncertain. This CDR3 contains 16 residues. CDR1 LGHDT and CDR2 YNNKEL come from the germline V gene (reference sequence). V was trimmed by 3 bases and J by 9 bases, leaving 18 bases between them. The DNA of the CDR3 is TGTGCCAGCAGCCACCCATCTTTCCGCGGGGTTTCACCCCTCCACTTT. This gives the protein CASSHPSFRGVSPLHF.